Listed below are T cell receptor beta chains from one sample, sequenced in a study of response to subunit inactivated influenza vaccine. TCRdb called the RT-PCR reads again in MiXCR, with one record for every CDR3 protein. The table has around 580,000 distinct CDR3 sequences, 12% to 15% seen once; the top ten hold around 10%. This specimen was PBMCs from blood, taken 11 to 12 days after vaccination. These TCRs come from a middle-aged man who received an inactivated influenza vaccine. The CDR3 runs from the conserved cysteine through the conserved F or W. The D gene is left open where the match is weak.

D gene	J gene	V gene	CDR3 protein
.	TRBJ1-1	TRBV6-1	CASSEIIVSELNTEAFF
.	TRBJ1-2	TRBV6-1	CASSESIGTTNYGYTF
.	TRBJ2-5	TRBV5-6	CASSSEVGETQYF
.	TRBJ1-2	TRBV12-3/TRBV12-4	CATTPGPVNYGYTF
TRBD2	TRBJ2-1	TRBV20-1	CTARADLREGLYNEQFF
.	TRBJ2-2	TRBV7-8	CASNHNTGELFF
TRBD2	TRBJ2-3	TRBV28	CASSFDRTSGGLTDTQYF
.	TRBJ2-6	TRBV30	CAWSVDSGANVLTF
TRBD1	TRBJ1-5	TRBV12-3/TRBV12-4	CASSAWTGYVNQPQNF
.	TRBJ2-1	TRBV20-1	CSSLPGGREEQFF
.	TRBJ2-7	TRBV5-5	CASSWGSSSETYEQYF
TRBD1	TRBJ1-4	TRBV15	CATSREPTGVGEKLFF
TRBD1	TRBJ2-1	TRBV14	CASSKEIDRGLSLSSYNEQFF
.	TRBJ2-1	TRBV4-3	CASSQDRRTSYNEQFF
.	TRBJ2-7	TRBV5-1	CASSLDKTYEQYF
.	TRBJ2-7	TRBV27	CASSLSIGADLYEQYF
.	TRBJ2-3	TRBV6-5	CASSSGTITDTQYF
.	TRBJ2-7	TRBV10-3	CAISESWDYEQYF
TRBD1	TRBJ2-2	TRBV5-1	CASSLDRVLLFF
TRBD2	TRBJ2-7	TRBV7-2	CASSPSGISSYEQYF
.	TRBJ2-5	TRBV28	CASSFPATLRQETQYF
.	TRBJ1-1	TRBV27	CASSFLLGGQNTEAFF
TRBD1	TRBJ2-7	TRBV2	CASSDLSGTGVEQYF
.	TRBJ1-3	TRBV29-1	CSVAGRGLSGNTIYF
.	TRBJ2-7	TRBV20-1	CSAPPPPRGEQYF